The 6 T cell receptor beta chains given below trace back to one sample, sequenced in a study of T cells in Graves' hyperthyroidism and ophthalmopathy. Amplification targeted TCR beta CDR3 regions from RNA transcripts. The TCR CDR3 first-round RT-PCR relied on the HTBI primer set. Each CDR3 protein gets one entry after TCRdb re-called the multiplex PCR reads with MiXCR. The data show fewer than 500,000 distinct CDR3 sequences, with approximately 13% seen just once and more than 20% held by the top ten. Material for sequencing was blood. Every receptor here comes from a man younger than 40 with Graves' hyperthyroidism that later progressed to Graves' ophthalmopathy.

This clonotype was observed a few times. V is TRBV27 and J is TRBJ2-5; D ambiguous. The CDR3 has 13 amino acids. V shed 3 bases and J shed 5 bases, with 10 bases lying between them. Germline CDR1 is MNHEY and CDR2 is SMNVEV (reference sequence). For the CDR3, the DNA is TGTGCCAGCAGTTTGGCTATGAGCGAGACCCAGTACTTC. Its protein product is CASSLAMSETQYF.

This chain joins TRBV4-1 and TRBJ2-2, with TRBD2 identical over 9 bases. V shed 5 bases and J 5 bases; nucleotides not matched to a gene: 12. Per the germline V gene, CDR1 is MGHRA and CDR2 is YSYEKL. CDR3 length: 17 amino acids. CDR3 coding DNA: TGCGCCAGCAGCTCCTTTCCTAGCGGGGCAAGAACCGGGGAGCTGTTTTTT. Its protein is CASSSFPSGARTGELFF.

This chain connects TRBV27 to TRBJ1-2; possible D gene TRBD1, 5 bases. CDR3 length equals 11 residues. The germline gives CDR1 MNHEY, CDR2 SMNVEV (reference sequence). V was cut by 5 bases and J by 5 bases, with 6 bases left in between. The CDR3 sequence: CASSKGYGYTF. The CDR3 region has the DNA TGTGCCAGCAGTAAGGGGTATGGCTACACCTTC.

This clonotype was recorded many times. This sequence joins TRBV30 and TRBJ1-5; D gene ambiguous. CDR3 size: 13 residues. Trimming pared 2 bases from V and 5 bases from J, leaving 10 bases between. Per the germline V gene, CDR1 is GTSNPN and CDR2 is SVGIG (reference sequence). The chain's CDR3 is CAWSRRVYQPQHF. The CDR3 DNA reads as TGTGCCTGGAGTCGTCGGGTATATCAGCCCCAGCATTTT.

This clonotype was found many times. This chain joins TRBV7-9 and TRBJ2-7, with D perhaps TRBD2 (6 bases). V lost 0 bases and J lost 3, with 15 bases in between. The germline V gene has CDR1 SEHNR and CDR2 FQNEAQ (reference sequence). This CDR3 is 16 amino acids long. The CDR3 loop is CASSLASGGTNYEQYF. The CDR3 nucleotides read TGTGCCAGCAGCTTAGCGAGTGGGGGGACCAACTACGAGCAGTACTTC.

This clonotype was detected only a few times. The chain links TRBV9 to TRBJ2-7; no clear D. The CDR3 sequence is 13 residues long. V shed 0 bases and J shed 6 bases, with 10 bases lying between them. Germline V gene lookup returns CDR1 SGDLS and CDR2 YYNGEE. The CDR3 DNA sequence: TGTGCCAGCAGCGTAGTTACTAATGGCGAGCAGTACTTC. It specifies CASSVVTNGEQYF.